The 6 T cell receptor beta chains below all came from one sample that was sequenced in a study of identical twins. TCRdb analysed the 5' RACE reads with MiXCR anew, one entry per CDR3 protein. This sample has more than 350,000 distinct CDR3 sequences, with 9% found just once. Sequencing used naive T cells sorted from blood. Receptors originate from a woman aged 45-65 years in good health.

This clonotype was seen more than once but under ten times. This chain uses TRBV11-2 with TRBJ1-1, with D maybe TRBD1 (5 bases). The ends were cut back, 5 bases at V and 6 bases at J, with 16 bases in the middle. This CDR3 has 14 residues. In germline, CDR1 is SGHAT, CDR2 FQNNGV. In nucleotides, the CDR3 is TGTGCCAGCAGCGAAGGAGGGGTTTGGGCTGAAGCTTTCTTT. This sequence encodes CASSEGGVWAEAFF.

This clonotype has a count of ten or more. This chain links TRBV24-1 with TRBJ2-5; TRBD1 aligns across 8 bases. The germline V gene encodes CDR1 KGHDR and CDR2 SFDVKD. The CDR3 has 14 residues. Trimming took 3 bases from V and 5 from J; bases not matched to a gene: 4. CDR3 residues: CATSDPQGEETQYF. For the CDR3, the DNA is TGTGCCACCAGTGATCCACAGGGGGAGGAGACCCAGTACTTC.

V is TRBV12-3 or TRBV12-4 and J is TRBJ2-2, with a weak D call TRBD1 (5 bases). This CDR3 contains 16 residues. Trimming took 3 bases from V and 2 from J, leaving 13 bases between them. CDR3 DNA: TGTGCCAGCAGTTTTTCTGGGCAGGGCAACACCGGGGAGCTGTTTTTT. Amino acids: CASSFSGQGNTGELFF.

This clonotype has at least ten counts. The gene calls are TRBV20-1 and TRBJ2-1; TRBD1 matches 12 bases. V shed 7 bases, J shed 10 bases, and the junction held 8 bases outside the gene matches. Per germline, CDR1 DFQATT and CDR2 SNEGSKA (reference sequence). The CDR3 covers 13 residues. The CDR3 DNA reads TGCAGTGTTCCGGGACAGGGGGCTCGGGAGCAGTTCTTC. Translation gives CSVPGQGAREQFF.

The chain recombines TRBV20-1 with TRBJ1-2, with 9 bases that match TRBD1. V lost 1 base to trimming and J lost 4 bases; unmatched junction nucleotides: 1. Germline V gene lookup returns CDR1 DFQATT and CDR2 SNEGSKA (reference sequence). The CDR3 loop spans 13 amino acids. CDR3 in amino acids: CSARVGQGYGYTF. The CDR3 nucleotides are TGCAGTGCTAGAGTGGGACAGGGCTATGGCTACACCTTC.

Remarks on this clonotype: One end of the junction varies from germline; a read error may be responsible. The genes are TRBV11-2 and TRBJ2-5; 7 bases agree with TRBD2. From germline, CDR1 is SGHAT and CDR2 FQNNGV. The CDR3 is 16 residues long. CDR3 protein: CASSLVDRREQETQNF. DNA of the CDR3: TGTGCCAGCAGCTTAGTTGACCGGCGGGAGCAAGAGACCCAGAACTTC.